The clone carrying this TCR beta chain was observed many times. Its antigen is not identified. There were TCR beta CDR3 regions amplified from RNA transcripts. HTBI primers were used for first-round RT-PCR of the TCR CDR3. TCRdb analysed the multiplex PCR reads with MiXCR anew, one entry per CDR3 protein. The sample lists around 620,000 distinct CDR3 sequences; 14% were seen once. J gave up 4 bases and V 5 bases, and 9 bases lay outside the gene matches. The CDR3 has 15 residues. In germline, CDR1 is MNHEY, CDR2 SMNVEV (reference sequence). The data belong to a study of T cells in Graves' hyperthyroidism and ophthalmopathy. Overall study: Blood was drawn when the patient was first diagnosed and still untreated. Findings and caveats of the study: Peripheral blood also featured most of the thyroid clonotypes expanded above 0.001.

In making diagnoses, clinical symptoms, serum thyroxine and TRAb, thyroid ultrasound and orbital computed tomography were all used. Cells are PBMCs isolated from around 10 ml of fresh blood. The sample taken for sequencing was blood. This chain links TRBV27 with TRBJ1-1, with TRBD1 matching 8 bases. The clonotype originates from a woman aged 18 to 35 with Graves' ophthalmopathy. The chain's CDR3 is CASSNTGGLGTEAFF. As DNA, the CDR3 is TGTGCCAGCAGTAATACAGGGGGTTTGGGCACTGAAGCTTTCTTT.